The next 2 T cell receptor beta chains were all read from a single sample in a study of identifying expanded T cells in peripheral blood. Sequencing was performed with immunoSEQ multiplex PCR; in TCRdb, only in-frame clones are kept and a portion is missing. Of about 100,000 clones in the sample, around 88% were seen once. Sequencing used blood. The receptor set was obtained from a person between 18 and 70 years old in good health.

This CDR3 is CAISEPGEGLWADTQYF. The CDR3 DNA sequence: TGTGCCATCAGTGAGCCTGGTGAGGGGCTGTGGGCAGATACGCAGTATTTT. The chain couples TRBV10-3 to TRBJ2-3; D is possibly TRBD1 or TRBD2 (5 bases each). This CDR3 comprises 17 residues. CDR1 and CDR2 (germline): ENHRY, SYGVKD. Trimming pared 2 bases from V and 4 bases from J, leaving 19 bases between.

The chain employs TRBV14 and TRBJ2-7; tentative D call: TRBD1 (6 bases). Germline V gene data show CDR1 as SGHDN and CDR2 as FVKESK. The CDR3 is 13 amino acids. V gave up 0 bases and J gave up 13 bases, with 16 bases separating them. The CDR3 DNA reads as TGTGCCAGCAGCCAAGAGCCAGCAGGGGTCTACTACTTC. It encodes CASSQEPAGVYYF.